The 5 T cell receptor beta chains below come from one sample, sequenced in a study of blood T cell repertoires in COVID-19. Sequencing was performed with immunoSEQ multiplex PCR; in TCRdb, only in-frame clones are kept and a portion is missing. The sample has approximately 50,000 clones, 65% to 85% seen once. Sequenced input: peripheral blood. The source is a man at least 80 years old with COVID-19, enrolled during active disease.

The chain employs TRBV9 and TRBJ1-2, with 11 bases identical to TRBD1. The V gene end was trimmed by 1 base and the J gene end by 4 bases; junction bases not matched to a gene: 3. Per germline, CDR1 SGDLS and CDR2 YYNGEE. The length of the CDR3 is 15 residues. Written as DNA, the CDR3 is TGTGCCAGCAGCGTATCCGGACAGGGGGCCTATGGCTACACCTTC. It specifies CASSVSGQGAYGYTF.

The chain combines TRBV6-5 with TRBJ2-2, with TRBD1 as a possible D gene (6 bases). Trimming took off 7 bases at V and 1 base at J, with 10 bases between the two ends. Germline assignment: CDR1 MNHEY and CDR2 SVGAGI. The CDR3 contains 14 residues. CDR3 sequence (DNA): TGTGCCAGCAAGGGACAAGTGAACACCGGGGAGCTGTTTTTT. It is translated as CASKGQVNTGELFF.

This clone was counted a single time. The rearrangement uses TRBV5-5 and TRBJ2-1; 8 nucleotides line up with TRBD1. V lost 6 bases, J lost 4 bases, and 6 bases stayed unmatched. The CDR3 totals 14 residues. Germline V gene sequence: CDR1 SGHKS, CDR2 YYEKEE (reference sequence). The CDR3 reads CASTTGQAYNEQFF. CDR3 nucleotides: TGTGCCAGCACCACGGGACAGGCATACAATGAGCAGTTCTTC.

The chain has TRBV7-9 and TRBJ1-2; D ambiguous. Looked up from germline, CDR1 is SEHNR and CDR2 is FQNEAQ (reference sequence). The CDR3 extends over 14 amino acids. V lost 5 bases and J 8 bases, leaving 18 bases between the germline ends. Here the CDR3 reads CASSASSAGAGYTF. CDR3 bases: TGTGCCAGCAGCGCGTCTTCGGCAGGCGCCGGCTACACCTTC.

This sequence joins TRBV5-1 and TRBJ2-2; 9 bases line up with TRBD1. V was clipped by 2 bases and J by 6 bases; unmatched bases: 2. The germline CDR1 and CDR2 sequences are SGHRS and YFSETQ. The CDR3 extends over 14 amino acids. The CDR3 region has the DNA TGCGCCAGCAGCTTCACAGGGGGCCCCGGGGAGCTGTTTTTT. Its protein is CASSFTGGPGELFF.